This T cell receptor (beta chain) derives from a study of response to subunit inactivated influenza vaccine. Overall study findings and caveats: The authors offered the suggestion that each seasonal influenza vaccination recruits few new T cells.

CDR1 and CDR2 from the germline V gene are SGHKS and YYEKEE (reference sequence). V was clipped by 0 bases and J by 5 bases; unmatched bases: 10. The CDR3 runs 16 residues. With regard to this clonotype: The antigen is unknown.

From the RT-PCR reads, TCRdb called clonotypes with MiXCR, one entry per CDR3 protein. The sample has 500,000 to 550,000 distinct CDR3 sequences; more than 7% are singletons. Source: PBMCs from blood, taken around 25 months after vaccination. The receptor was isolated from a man aged 50 to 69 who received an inactivated influenza vaccine. The chain carries TRBV5-5 and TRBJ2-5; 7 bases match TRBD2. CDR3 residues: CASSLAVAGQGETQYF. The CDR3 DNA reads as TGTGCCAGCAGCTTGGCAGTAGCGGGTCAAGGGGAGACCCAGTACTTC.